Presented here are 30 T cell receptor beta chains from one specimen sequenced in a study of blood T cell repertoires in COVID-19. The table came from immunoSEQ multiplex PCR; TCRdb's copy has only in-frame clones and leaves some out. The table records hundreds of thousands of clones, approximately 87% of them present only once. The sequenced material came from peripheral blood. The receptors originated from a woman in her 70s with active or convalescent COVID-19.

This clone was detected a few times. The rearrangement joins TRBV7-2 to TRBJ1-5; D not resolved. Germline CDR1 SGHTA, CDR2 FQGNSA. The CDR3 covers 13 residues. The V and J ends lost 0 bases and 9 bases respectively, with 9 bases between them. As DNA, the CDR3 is TGTGCCAGCAGCTTAGCCCTGGAGGGGCCCCAGCATTTT. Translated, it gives CASSLALEGPQHF.

Here the CDR3 reads CASSFRDRAYEQYF. CDR3 DNA sequence: TGTGCCAGCAGCTTTAGGGACAGGGCCTACGAGCAGTACTTC. V and J are TRBV7-9 and TRBJ2-7; 9 bases agree with TRBD1. V lost 3 bases to trimming and J lost 2 bases; unmatched junction nucleotides: 2. The CDR3 sequence is 14 residues long. CDR1 and CDR2 from the germline V gene are SEHNR and FQNEAQ (reference sequence).

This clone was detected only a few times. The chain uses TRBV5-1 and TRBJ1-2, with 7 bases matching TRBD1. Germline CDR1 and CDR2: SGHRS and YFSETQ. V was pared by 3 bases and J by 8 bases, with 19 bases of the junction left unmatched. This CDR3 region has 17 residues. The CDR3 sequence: CASSSKTGNTGFGGYTF. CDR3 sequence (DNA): TGCGCCAGCAGCTCGAAGACAGGGAATACGGGGTTTGGCGGCTACACCTTC. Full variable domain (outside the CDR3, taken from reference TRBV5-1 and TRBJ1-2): KAGVTQTPRYLIKTRGQQVTLSCSPISGHRSVSWYQQTPGQGLQFLFEYFSETQRNKGNFPGRFSGRQFSNSRSEMNVSTLELGDSALYLCASSSKTGNTGFGGYTFGSGTRLTVV.

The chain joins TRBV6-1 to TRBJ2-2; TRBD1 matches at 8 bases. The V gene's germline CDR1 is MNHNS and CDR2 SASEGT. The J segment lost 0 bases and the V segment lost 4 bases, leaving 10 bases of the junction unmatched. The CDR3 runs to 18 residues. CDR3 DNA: TGTGCCAGCAGTGGGGCCTGGCCAGGGGGCGCGAACACCGGGGAGCTGTTTTTT. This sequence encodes CASSGAWPGGANTGELFF.

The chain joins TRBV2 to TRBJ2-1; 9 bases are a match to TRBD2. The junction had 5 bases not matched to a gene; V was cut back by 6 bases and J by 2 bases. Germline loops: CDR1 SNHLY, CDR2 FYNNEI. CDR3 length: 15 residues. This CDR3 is CASSAASGAYNEQFF. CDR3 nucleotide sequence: TGTGCCAGCAGCGCCGCTAGCGGGGCCTACAATGAGCAGTTCTTC.

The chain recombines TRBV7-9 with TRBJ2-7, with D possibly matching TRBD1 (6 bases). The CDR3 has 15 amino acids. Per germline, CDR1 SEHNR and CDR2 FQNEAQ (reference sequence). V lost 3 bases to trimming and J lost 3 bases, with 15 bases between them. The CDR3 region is CASSFLGRGIYEQYF. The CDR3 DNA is TGTGCCAGCAGCTTCCTGGGCAGGGGAATCTACGAGCAGTACTTC.

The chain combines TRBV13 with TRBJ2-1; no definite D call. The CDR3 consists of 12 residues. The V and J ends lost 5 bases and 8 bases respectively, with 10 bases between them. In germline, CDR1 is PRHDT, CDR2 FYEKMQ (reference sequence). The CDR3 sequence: CASSPGHHEQFF. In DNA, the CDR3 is TGTGCCAGCAGCCCCGGTCACCATGAGCAGTTCTTC.

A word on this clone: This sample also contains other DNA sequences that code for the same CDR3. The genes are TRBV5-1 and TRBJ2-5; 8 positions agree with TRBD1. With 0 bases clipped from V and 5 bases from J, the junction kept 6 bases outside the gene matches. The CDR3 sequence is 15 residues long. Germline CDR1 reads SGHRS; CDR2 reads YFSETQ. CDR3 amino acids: CASSLVGQGGETQYF. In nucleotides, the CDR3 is TGCGCCAGCAGCTTGGTAGGACAGGGTGGTGAGACCCAGTACTTC.

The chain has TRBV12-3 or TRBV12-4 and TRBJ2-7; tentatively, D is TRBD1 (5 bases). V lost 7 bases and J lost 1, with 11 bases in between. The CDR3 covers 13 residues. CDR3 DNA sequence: TGTGCCAGCACTATAGGGGAATCCTACGAGCAGTACTTC. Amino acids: CASTIGESYEQYF.

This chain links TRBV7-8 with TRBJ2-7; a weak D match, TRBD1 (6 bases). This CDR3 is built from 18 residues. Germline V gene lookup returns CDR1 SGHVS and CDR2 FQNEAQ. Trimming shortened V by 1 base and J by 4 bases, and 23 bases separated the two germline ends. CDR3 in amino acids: CASSLGTVWGQQGYEQYF. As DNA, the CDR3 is TGTGCCAGCAGCTTAGGTACGGTCTGGGGACAACAAGGATACGAGCAGTACTTC. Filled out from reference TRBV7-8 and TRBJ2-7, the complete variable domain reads GAGVSQSPRYKVAKRGQDVALRCDPISGHVSLFWYQQALGQGPEFLTYFQNEAQLDKSGLPSDRFFAERPEGSVSTLKIQRTQQEDSAVYLCASSLGTVWGQQGYEQYFGPGTRLTVT.

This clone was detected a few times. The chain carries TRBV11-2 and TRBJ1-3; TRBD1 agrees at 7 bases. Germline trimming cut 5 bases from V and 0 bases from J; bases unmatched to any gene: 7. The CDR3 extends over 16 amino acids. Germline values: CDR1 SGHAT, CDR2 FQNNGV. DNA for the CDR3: TGTGCCAGCAGCAAAGACAGGGCGAGCTCTGGAAACACCATATATTTT. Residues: CASSKDRASSGNTIYF.

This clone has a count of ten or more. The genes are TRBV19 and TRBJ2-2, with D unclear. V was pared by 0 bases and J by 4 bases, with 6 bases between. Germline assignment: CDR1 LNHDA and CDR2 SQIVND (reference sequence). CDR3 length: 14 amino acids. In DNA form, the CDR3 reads TGTGCCAGTAGTATAGAGCGGTTCACCGGGGAGCTGTTTTTT. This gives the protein CASSIERFTGELFF.

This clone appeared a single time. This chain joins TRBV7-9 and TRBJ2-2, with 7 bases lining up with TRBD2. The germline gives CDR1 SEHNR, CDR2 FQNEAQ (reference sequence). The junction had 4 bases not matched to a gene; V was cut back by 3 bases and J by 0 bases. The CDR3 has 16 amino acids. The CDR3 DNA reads TGTGCCAGCAGCTTCCGACTAGCCGCGAACACCGGGGAGCTGTTTTTT. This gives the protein CASSFRLAANTGELFF.

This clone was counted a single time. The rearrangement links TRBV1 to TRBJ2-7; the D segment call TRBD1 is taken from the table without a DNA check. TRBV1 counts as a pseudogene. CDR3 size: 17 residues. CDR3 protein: CTSSQALGSEPSYEQYF. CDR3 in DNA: TGCACCAGCAGCCAAGCCCTGGGCAGTGAACCCTCCTACGAGCAGTACTTC.

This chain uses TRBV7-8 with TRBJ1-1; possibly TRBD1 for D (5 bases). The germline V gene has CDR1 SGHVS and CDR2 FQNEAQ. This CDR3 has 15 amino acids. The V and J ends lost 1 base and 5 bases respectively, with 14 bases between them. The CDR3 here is CASSLGDGGDTEAFF. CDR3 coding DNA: TGTGCCAGCAGCTTAGGGGACGGCGGGGATACTGAAGCTTTCTTT. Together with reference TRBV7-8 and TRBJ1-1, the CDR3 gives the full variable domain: GAGVSQSPRYKVAKRGQDVALRCDPISGHVSLFWYQQALGQGPEFLTYFQNEAQLDKSGLPSDRFFAERPEGSVSTLKIQRTQQEDSAVYLCASSLGDGGDTEAFFGQGTRLTVV.

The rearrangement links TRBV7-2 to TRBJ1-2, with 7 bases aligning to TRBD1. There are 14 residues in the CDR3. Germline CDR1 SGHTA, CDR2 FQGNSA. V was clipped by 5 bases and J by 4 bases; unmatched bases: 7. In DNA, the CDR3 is TGTGCCAGCAGCACCCCGACAGGGTTCTATGGCTACACCTTC. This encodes CASSTPTGFYGYTF.

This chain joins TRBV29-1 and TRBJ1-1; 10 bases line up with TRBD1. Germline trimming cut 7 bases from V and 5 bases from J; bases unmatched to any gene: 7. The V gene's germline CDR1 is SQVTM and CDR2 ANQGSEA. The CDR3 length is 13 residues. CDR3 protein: CSGDRGRGTEAFF. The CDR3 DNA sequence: TGCAGCGGAGACAGGGGGCGCGGGACTGAAGCTTTCTTT.

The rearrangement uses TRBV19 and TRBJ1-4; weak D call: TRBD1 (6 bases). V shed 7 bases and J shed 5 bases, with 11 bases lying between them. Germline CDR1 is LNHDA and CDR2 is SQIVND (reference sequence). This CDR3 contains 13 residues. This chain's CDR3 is CASTGQGNEKLFF. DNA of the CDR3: TGTGCCAGTACGGGCCAGGGGAATGAAAAACTGTTTTTT.

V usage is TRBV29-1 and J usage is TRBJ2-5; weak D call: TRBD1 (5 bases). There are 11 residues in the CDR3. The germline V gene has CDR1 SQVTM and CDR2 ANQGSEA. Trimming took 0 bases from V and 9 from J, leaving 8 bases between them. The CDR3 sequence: CSVEDQQAQYF. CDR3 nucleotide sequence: TGCAGCGTTGAAGATCAACAGGCCCAGTACTTC.

The CDR3: CASSLYAAVYPYEQYF. Written as DNA, the CDR3 is TGTGCCAGCAGTTTATATGCGGCGGTCTATCCCTACGAGCAGTACTTC. The rearrangement links TRBV28 to TRBJ2-7; D gene unclear. The V end lost 1 base, the J end lost 2 bases, and 15 bases lay between the germline ends. The CDR3 is 16 residues long. Germline V gene sequence: CDR1 MDHEN, CDR2 SYDVKM.

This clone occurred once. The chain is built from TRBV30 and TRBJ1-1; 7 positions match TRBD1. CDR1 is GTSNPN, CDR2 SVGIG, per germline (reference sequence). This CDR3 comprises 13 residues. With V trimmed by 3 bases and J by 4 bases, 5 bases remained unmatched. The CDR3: CAWSVAGGTEAFF. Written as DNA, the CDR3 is TGTGCCTGGAGCGTCGCAGGGGGCACTGAAGCTTTCTTT.

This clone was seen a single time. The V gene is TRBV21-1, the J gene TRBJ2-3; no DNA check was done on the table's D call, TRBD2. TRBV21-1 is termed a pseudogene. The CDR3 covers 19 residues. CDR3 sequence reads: CASTVSGTSGGAGVDTQYF. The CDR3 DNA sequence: TGTGCCAGCACCGTTTCCGGGACTAGCGGGGGGGCCGGGGTGGATACGCAGTATTTT.

Written as DNA, the CDR3 is TGTGCCAGCAGCTTGGGTCCTAGCGGGGGAGGGGCCTACGAGCAGTACTTC. Translated: CASSLGPSGGGAYEQYF. This chain connects TRBV5-4 to TRBJ2-7; 10 bases map to TRBD2. V lost 0 bases, J lost 2 bases, and 8 bases stayed unmatched. The CDR3 has 17 amino acids. Germline CDR1 reads SGHNT; CDR2 reads YYREEE (reference sequence).

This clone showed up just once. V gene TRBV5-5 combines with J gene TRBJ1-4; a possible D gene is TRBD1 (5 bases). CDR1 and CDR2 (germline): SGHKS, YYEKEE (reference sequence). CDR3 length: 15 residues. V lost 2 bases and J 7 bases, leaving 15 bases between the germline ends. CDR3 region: CASSFLREPREKLFF. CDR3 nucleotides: TGTGCCAGCAGCTTTCTCAGGGAACCCCGTGAAAAACTGTTTTTT.

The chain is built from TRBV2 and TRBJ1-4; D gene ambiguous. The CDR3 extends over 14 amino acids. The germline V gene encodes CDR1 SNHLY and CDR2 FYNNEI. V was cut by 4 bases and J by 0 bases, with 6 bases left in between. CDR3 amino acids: CASSAVTTNEKLFF. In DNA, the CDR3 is TGTGCCAGCAGTGCCGTTACAACTAATGAAAAACTGTTTTTT.

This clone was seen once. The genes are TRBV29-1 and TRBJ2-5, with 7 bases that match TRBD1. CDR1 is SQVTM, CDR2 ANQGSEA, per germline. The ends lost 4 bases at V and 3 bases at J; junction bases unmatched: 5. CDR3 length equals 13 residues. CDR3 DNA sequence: TGCAGCGTTGGGTTGACAGGGAAAGAGACCCAGTACTTC. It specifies CSVGLTGKETQYF.

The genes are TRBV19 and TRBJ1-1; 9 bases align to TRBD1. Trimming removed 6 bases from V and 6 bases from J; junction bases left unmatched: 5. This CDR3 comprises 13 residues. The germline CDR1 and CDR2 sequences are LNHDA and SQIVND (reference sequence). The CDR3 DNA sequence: TGTGCCAGTAGGGGACAGGGTTGGCCTGAAGCTTTCTTT. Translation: CASRGQGWPEAFF.

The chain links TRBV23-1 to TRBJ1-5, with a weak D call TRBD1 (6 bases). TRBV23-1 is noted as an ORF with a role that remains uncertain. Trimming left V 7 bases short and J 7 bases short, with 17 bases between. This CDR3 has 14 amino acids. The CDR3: CASTPGGRGQPQHF. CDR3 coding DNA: TGCGCCAGCACCCCGGGGGGGCGGGGGCAGCCCCAGCATTTT.

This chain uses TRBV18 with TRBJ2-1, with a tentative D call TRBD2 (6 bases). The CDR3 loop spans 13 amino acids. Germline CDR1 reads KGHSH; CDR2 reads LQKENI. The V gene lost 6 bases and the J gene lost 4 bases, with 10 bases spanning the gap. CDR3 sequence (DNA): TGTGCCAGCTCTCGGGACTCGTACAATGAGCAGTTCTTC. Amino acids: CASSRDSYNEQFF.

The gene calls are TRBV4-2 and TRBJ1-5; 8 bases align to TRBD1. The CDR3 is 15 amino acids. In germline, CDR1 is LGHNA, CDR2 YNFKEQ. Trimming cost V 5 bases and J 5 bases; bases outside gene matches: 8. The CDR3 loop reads CASSKGATGDQPQHF. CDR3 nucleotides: TGTGCCAGCAGCAAGGGGGCGACAGGGGATCAGCCCCAGCATTTT.